This T cell receptor (beta chain) is drawn from a study of T cell repertoires in cytomegalovirus infection. This clonotype was recorded a few times. What it binds is unknown. CDR3 length equals 14 residues. V was clipped by 6 bases and J by 5 bases, with 16 bases between them. CDR1 is SGHVS, CDR2 FQNEAQ, per germline. Study-level findings and limits: Predominance within the ex vivo response was attributable to HLA-C-restricted CMV-specific TCR beta clonotypes.

TCRdb reanalysed the reads using MiXCR and keeps one entry per CDR3 protein. The sample includes 100,000 to 150,000 distinct CDR3 sequences, over 25% of them seen just once. The input for sequencing was CD8+ T cells from cultured PBMCs, taken from culture after CMV antigen stimulation. This sequence was found in a human donor in good health (CMV status not recorded). Some clones in this sample may be carry-over from other donors' samples. V gene TRBV7-8 combines with J gene TRBJ2-5, with a weak D call TRBD1 (5 bases). In DNA form, the CDR3 reads TGTGCCAGCAGGCAAATAGGGGTTAATGAGACCCAGTACTTC. Its translation: CASRQIGVNETQYF.